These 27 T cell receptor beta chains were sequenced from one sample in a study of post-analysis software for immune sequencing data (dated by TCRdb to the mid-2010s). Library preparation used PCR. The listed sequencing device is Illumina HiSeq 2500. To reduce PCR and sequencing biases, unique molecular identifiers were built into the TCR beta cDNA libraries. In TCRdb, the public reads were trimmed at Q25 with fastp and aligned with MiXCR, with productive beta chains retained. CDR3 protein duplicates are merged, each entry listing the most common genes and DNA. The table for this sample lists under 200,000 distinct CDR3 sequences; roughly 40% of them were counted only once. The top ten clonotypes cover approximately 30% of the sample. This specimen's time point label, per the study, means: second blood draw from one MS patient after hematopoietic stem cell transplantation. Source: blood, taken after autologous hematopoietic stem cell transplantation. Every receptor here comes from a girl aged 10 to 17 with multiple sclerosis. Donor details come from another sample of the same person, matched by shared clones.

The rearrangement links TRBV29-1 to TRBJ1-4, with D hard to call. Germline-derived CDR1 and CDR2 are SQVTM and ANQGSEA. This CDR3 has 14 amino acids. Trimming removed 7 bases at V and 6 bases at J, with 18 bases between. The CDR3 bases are TGCAGCGCTAACGTTGGGGTCAGGCATGAAAAACTGTTTTTT. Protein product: CSANVGVRHEKLFF. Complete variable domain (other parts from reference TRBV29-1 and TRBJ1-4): SAVISQKPSRDICQRGTSLTIQCQVDSQVTMMFWYRQQPGQSLTLIATANQGSEATYESGFVIDKFPISRPNLTFSTLTVSNMSPEDSSIYLCSANVGVRHEKLFFGSGTQLSVL.

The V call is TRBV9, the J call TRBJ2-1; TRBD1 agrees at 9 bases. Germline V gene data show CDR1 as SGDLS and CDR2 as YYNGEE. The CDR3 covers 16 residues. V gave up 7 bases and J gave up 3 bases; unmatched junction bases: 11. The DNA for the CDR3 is TGTGCCAGCCTACTCAAACAGGGGGCAGACTACAATGAGCAGTTCTTC. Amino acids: CASLLKQGADYNEQFF.

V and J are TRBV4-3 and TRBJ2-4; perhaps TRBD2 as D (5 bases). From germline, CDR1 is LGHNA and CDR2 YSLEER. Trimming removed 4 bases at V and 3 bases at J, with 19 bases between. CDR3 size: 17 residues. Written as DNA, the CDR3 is TGCGCCAGCAGCCTACTCCCCCGGGGAAGCGGCAAAAACATTCAGTACTTC. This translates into CASSLLPRGSGKNIQYF.

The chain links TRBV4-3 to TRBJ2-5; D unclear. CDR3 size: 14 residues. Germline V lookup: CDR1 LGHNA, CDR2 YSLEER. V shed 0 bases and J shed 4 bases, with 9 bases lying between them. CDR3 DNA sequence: TGCGCCAGCAGCCAAGAAGGCGGTGCAGAGACCCAGTACTTC. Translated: CASSQEGGAETQYF.

The CDR3 bases are TGTGCCAGCAGTACTGTGATGTGGACAGGCCGGGGATACGAGCAGTACTTC. As protein: CASSTVMWTGRGYEQYF. The V call is TRBV6-2 or TRBV6-3, the J call TRBJ2-5; 7 bases line up with TRBD1. TRBJ2-7 matches the DNA end more closely, so the J call is doubtful. The V gene's germline CDR1 is MNHEY and CDR2 SVGEGT. The CDR3 spans 17 residues.

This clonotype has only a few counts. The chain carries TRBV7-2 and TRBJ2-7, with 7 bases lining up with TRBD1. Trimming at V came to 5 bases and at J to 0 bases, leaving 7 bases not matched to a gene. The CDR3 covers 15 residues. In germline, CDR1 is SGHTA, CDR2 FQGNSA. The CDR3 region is CASSKGQATSYEQYF. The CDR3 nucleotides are TGTGCCAGCAGCAAAGGACAGGCGACCTCCTACGAGCAGTACTTC.

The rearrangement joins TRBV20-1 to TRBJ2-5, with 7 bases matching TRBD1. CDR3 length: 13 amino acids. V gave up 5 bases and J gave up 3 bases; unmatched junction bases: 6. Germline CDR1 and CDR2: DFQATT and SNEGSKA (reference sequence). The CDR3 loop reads CSASPGQKETQYF. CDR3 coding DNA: TGCAGTGCTTCTCCGGGACAGAAAGAGACCCAGTACTTC.

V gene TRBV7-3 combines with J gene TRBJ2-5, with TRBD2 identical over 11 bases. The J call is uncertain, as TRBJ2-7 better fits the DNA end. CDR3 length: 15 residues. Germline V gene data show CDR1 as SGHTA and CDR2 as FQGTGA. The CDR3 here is CASSLGGTSGYEQYF. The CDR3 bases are TGTGCCAGCAGCTTAGGGGGGACTAGCGGCTACGAGCAGTACTTC.

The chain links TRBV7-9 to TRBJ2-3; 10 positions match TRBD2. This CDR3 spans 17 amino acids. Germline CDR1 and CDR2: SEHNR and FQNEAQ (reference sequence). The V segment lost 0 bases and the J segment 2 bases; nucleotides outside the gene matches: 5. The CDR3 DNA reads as TGTGCCAGCAGCTTAGCATCACTAGCGGGAAACACAGATACGCAGTATTTT. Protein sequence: CASSLASLAGNTDTQYF. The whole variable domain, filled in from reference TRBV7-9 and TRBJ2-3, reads DTGVSQNPRHKITKRGQNVTFRCDPISEHNRLYWYRQTLGQGPEFLTYFQNEAQLEKSRLLSDRFSAERPKGSFSTLEIQRTEQGDSAMYLCASSLASLAGNTDTQYFGPGTRLTVL.

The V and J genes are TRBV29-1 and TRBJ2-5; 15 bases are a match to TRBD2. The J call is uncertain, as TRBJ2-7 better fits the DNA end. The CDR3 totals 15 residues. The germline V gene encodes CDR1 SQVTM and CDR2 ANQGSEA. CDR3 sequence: CSTSEGLAGGGEQYF. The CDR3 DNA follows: TGCAGCACATCAGAGGGACTAGCGGGAGGAGGCGAGCAGTACTTC.

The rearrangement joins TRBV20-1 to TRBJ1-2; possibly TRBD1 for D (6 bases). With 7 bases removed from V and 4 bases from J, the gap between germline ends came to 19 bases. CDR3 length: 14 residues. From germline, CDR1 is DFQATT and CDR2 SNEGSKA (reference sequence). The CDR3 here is CSVRGVTHLYGYTF. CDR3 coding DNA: TGCAGTGTCAGGGGCGTGACACACCTCTATGGCTACACCTTC.

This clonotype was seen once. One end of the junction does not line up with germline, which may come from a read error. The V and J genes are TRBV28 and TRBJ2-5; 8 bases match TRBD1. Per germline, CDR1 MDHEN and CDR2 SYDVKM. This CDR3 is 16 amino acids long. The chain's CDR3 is CASTLGRGRREETQYF. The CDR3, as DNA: TGTGCCAGCACTTTAGGCAGGGGGCGTAGAGAAGAGACCCAGTACTTC.

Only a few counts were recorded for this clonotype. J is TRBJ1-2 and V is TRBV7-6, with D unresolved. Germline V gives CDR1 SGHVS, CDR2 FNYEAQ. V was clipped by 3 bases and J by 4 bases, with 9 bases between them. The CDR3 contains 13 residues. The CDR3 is CASSLFRGYGYTF. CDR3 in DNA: TGTGCCAGCAGCTTGTTTAGAGGCTATGGCTACACCTTC. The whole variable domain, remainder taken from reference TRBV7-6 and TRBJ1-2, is GAGVSQSPRYKVTKRGQDVALRCDPISGHVSLYWYRQALGQGPEFLTYFNYEAQQDKSGLPNDRFSAERPEGSISTLTIQRTEQRDSAMYRCASSLFRGYGYTFGSGTRLTVV.

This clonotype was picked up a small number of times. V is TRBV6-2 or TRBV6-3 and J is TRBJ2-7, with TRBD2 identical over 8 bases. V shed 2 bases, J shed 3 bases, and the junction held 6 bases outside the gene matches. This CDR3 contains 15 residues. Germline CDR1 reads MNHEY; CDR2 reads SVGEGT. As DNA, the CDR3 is TGTGCCAGCAGTTACGGGACTAGTGGACTCTACGAGCAGTACTTC. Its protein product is CASSYGTSGLYEQYF.

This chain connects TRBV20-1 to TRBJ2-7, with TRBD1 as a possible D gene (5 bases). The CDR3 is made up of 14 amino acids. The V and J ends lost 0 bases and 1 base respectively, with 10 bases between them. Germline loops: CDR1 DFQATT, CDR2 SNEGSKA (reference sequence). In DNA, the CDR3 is TGCAGTGCTAGAGATGGGGCGAGTTCCTACGAGCAGTACTTC. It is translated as CSARDGASSYEQYF.

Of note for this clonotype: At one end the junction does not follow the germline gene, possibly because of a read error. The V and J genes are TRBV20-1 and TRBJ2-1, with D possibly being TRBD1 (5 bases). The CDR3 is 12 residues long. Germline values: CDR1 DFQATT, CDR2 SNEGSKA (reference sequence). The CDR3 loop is CRARGPGNEQFF. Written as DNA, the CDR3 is TGCAGGGCTAGAGGTCCAGGGAATGAGCAGTTCTTC.

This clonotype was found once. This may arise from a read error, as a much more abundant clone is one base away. The CDR3 nucleotides read TGTGCCACCAGTGATTTACAGGGGGCAAAAAATGGGCAGTTCTTC. Its protein product is CATSDLQGAKNGQFF. The chain couples TRBV24-1 to TRBJ2-1; 9 positions match TRBD1. Germline V CDR1 and CDR2: KGHDR, SFDVKD. The CDR3 has 15 residues.

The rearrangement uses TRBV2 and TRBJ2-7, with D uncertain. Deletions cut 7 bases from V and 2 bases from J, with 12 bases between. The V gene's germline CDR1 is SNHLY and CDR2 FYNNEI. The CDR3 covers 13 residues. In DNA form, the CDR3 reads TGTGCCAGCAAAGATGCGGAACCCTACGAGCAGTACTTC. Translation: CASKDAEPYEQYF.

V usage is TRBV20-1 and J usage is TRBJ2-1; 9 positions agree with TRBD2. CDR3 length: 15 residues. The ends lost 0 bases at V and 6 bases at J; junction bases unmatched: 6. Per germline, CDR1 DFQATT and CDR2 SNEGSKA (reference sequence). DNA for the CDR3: TGCAGTGCTAGAGACGGGACTAGCAATCGCAATGAGCAGTTCTTC. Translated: CSARDGTSNRNEQFF.

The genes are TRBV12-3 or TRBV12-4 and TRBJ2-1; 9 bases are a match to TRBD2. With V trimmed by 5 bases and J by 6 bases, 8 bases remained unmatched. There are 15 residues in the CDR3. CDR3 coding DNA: TGTGCCAGCAGTCCACGGACTAGCGTGGGCAATGAGCAGTTCTTC. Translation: CASSPRTSVGNEQFF.

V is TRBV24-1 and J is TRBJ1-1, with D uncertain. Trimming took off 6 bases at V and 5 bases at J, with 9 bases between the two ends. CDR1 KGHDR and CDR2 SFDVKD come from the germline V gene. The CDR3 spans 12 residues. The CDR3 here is CATSLGSTEAFF. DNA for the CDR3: TGTGCCACCAGTCTTGGCTCTACTGAAGCTTTCTTT.

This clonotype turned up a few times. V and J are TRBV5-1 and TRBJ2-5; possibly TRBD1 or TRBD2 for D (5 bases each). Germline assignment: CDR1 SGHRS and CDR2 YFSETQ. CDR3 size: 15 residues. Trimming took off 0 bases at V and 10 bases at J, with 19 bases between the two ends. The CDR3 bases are TGCGCCAGCAGCTTGGGACAGACCGCGAGGGAAGACCAGTACTTC. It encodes CASSLGQTAREDQYF.

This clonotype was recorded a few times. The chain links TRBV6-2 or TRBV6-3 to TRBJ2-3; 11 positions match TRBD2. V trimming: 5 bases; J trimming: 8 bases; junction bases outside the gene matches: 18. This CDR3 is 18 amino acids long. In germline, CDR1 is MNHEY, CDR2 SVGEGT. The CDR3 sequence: CASSAHLAGGPLGATQYF. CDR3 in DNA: TGTGCCAGCAGTGCCCATCTAGCGGGAGGTCCGCTTGGGGCTACGCAGTATTTT.

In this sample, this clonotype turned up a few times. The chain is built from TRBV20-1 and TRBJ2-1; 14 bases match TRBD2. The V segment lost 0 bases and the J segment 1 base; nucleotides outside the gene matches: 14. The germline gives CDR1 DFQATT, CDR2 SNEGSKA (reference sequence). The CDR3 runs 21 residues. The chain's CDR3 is CSARDLSGLAGVAESYNEQFF. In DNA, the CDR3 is TGCAGTGCTAGAGATCTTTCGGGACTAGCGGGGGTCGCTGAGTCCTACAATGAGCAGTTCTTC.

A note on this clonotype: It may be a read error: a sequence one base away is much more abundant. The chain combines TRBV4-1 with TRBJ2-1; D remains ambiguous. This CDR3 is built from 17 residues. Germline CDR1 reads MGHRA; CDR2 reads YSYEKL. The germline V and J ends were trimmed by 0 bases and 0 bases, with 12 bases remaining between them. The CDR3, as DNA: TGCGCCAGCAGCCAAGAACTCGAGCGTAGCTCCTACAATGAGCAGTTCTTC. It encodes CASSQELERSSYNEQFF.

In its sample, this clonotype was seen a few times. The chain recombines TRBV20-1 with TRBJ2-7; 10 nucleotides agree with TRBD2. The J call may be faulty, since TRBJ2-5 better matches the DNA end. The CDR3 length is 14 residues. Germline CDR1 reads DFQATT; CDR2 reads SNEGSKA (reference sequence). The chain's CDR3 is CSASSLAGEWTQYF. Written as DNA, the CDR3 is TGCAGTGCTAGTTCCCTAGCGGGAGAATGGACCCAGTACTTC.

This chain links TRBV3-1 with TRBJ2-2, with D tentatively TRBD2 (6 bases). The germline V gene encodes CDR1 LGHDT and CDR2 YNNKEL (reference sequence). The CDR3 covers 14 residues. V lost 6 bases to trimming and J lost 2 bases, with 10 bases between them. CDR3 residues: CASSGLLNTGELFF. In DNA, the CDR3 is TGTGCCAGCAGTGGACTACTCAACACCGGGGAGCTGTTTTTT. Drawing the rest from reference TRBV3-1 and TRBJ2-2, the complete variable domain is DTAVSQTPKYLVTQMGNDKSIKCEQNLGHDTMYWYKQDSKKFLKIMFSYNNKELIINETVPNRFSPKSPDKAHLNLHINSLELGDSAVYFCASSGLLNTGELFFGEGSRLTVL.